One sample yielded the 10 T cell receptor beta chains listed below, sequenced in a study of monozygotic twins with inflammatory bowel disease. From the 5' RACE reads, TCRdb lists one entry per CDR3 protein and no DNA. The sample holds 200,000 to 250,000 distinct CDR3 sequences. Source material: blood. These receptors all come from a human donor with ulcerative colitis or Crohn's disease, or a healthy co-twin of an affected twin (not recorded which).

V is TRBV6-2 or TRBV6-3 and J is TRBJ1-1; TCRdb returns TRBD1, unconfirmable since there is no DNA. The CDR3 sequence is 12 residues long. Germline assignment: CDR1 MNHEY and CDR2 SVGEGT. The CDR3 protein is CASSYRTGRAFF.

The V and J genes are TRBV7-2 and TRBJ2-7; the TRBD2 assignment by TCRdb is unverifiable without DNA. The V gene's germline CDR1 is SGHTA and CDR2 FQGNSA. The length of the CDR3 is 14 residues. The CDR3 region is CASSLQRGPYEQYF.

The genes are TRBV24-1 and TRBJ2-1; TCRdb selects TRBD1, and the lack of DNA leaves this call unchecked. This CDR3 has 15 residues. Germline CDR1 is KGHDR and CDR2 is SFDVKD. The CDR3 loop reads CATSRATGLYNEQFF.

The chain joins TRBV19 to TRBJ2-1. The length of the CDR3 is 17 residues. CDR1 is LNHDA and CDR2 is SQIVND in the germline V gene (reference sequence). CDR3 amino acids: CASSKLQVTISGNEQFF.

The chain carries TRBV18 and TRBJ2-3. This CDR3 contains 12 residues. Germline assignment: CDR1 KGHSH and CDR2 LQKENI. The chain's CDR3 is CASSPPIDTQYF.

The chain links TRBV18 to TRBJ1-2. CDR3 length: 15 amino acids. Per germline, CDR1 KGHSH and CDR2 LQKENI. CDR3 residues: CASSPLGGPNYGYTF.

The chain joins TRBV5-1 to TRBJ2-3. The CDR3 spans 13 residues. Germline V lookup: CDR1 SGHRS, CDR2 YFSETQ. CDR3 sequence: CASSLLAPDTQYF. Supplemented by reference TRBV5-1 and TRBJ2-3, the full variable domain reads KAGVTQTPRYLIKTRGQQVTLSCSPISGHRSVSWYQQTPGQGLQFLFEYFSETQRNKGNFPGRFSGRQFSNSRSEMNVSTLELGDSALYLCASSLLAPDTQYFGPGTRLTVL.

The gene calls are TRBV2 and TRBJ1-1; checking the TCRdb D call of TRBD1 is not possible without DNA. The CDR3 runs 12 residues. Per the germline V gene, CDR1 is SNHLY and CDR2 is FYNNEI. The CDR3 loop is CASRAGYPEAFF.

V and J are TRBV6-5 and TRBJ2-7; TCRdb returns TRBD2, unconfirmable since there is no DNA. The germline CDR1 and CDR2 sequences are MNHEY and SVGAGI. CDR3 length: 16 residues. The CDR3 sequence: CASSPDGGAWRDEQYF.

The CDR3 region is CASSPSGGANYGYTF. This chain uses TRBV12-3 or TRBV12-4 with TRBJ1-2; the D call from TCRdb, TRBD1, cannot be confirmed without DNA. The CDR3 has 15 residues.